The T cell receptor (beta chain) described here comes from a study of ipilimumab plus nivolumab after autologous stem cell transplantation. Assay used: immunoSEQ multiplex PCR; TCRdb lists only in-frame clones, some missing. The sample records 13,000 to 15,000 clones, under 85% being singletons. With 3 bases removed from V and 0 bases from J, the gap between germline ends came to 13 bases. The CDR3 has 16 residues. Germline assignment: CDR1 MDHEN and CDR2 SYDVKM. This clonotype was obtained from a male donor with primary mediastinal lymphoma. The specimen comprised PBMCs, sampled in a trial of ipilimumab plus nivolumab as post-transplant consolidation. The V call is TRBV28, the J call TRBJ2-3; no definite D call. CDR3 protein: CASSFLTRSSTDTQYF. In DNA form, the CDR3 reads TGTGCCAGCAGTTTTCTGACGCGTTCTAGCACAGATACGCAGTATTTT.